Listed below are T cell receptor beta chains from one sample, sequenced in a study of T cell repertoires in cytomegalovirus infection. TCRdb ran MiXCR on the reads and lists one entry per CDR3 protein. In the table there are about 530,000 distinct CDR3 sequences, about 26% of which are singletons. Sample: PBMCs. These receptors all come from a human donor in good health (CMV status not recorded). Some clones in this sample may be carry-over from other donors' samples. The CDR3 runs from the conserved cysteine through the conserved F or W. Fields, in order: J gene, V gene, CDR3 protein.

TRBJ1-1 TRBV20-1 CSDYQGGTEAFF
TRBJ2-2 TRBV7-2 CASRKAGLAKAGELFF
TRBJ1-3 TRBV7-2 CASSSGRFYSGNTIYF
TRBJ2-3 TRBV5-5 CASRRAGTGADTQYF
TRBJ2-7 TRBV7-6 CASSPSGGSSYEQYF
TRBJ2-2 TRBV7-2 CASSHPGTSGRALRTGELFF
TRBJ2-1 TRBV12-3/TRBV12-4 CASRRGGYEQFF
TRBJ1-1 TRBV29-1 CSVERRQGNTEAFF
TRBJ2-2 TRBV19 CASSPRQGNYAGELFF
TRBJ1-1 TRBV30 CAWSVRRDTEAFF
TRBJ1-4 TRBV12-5 CASGLPRPDRLGEKLFF
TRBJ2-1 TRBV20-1 CSARDRTGTGWNNEQFF
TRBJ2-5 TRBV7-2 CASSVNDQETQYF
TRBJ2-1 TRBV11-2 CASSLVLGLLNEQFF
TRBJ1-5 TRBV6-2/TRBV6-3 CASDRGGQPQHF
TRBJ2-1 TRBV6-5 CASGITRNEQFF
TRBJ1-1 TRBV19 CASSLPPETEAFF
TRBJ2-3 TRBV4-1 CASSQDGGYTQYF
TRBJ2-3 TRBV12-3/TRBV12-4 CASSSRIGGPDTQYF
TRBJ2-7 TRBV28 CASSFLGQSLSRGEQYF
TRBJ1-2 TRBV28 CASSPGQGPYNYGYTF
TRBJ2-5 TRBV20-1 CSVGTSQETQYF